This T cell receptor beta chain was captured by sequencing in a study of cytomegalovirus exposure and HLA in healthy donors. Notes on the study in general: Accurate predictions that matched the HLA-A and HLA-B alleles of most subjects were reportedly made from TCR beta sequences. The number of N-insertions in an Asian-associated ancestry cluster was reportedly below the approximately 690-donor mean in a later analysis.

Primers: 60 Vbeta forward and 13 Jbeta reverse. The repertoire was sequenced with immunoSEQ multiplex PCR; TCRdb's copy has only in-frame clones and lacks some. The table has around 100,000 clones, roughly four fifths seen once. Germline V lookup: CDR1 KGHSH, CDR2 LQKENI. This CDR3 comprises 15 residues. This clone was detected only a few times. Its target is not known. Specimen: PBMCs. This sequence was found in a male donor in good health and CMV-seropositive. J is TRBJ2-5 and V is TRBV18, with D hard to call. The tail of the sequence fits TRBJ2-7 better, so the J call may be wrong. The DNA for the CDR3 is TGTGCCAGCTCACCACCGGCCAGGCCGTCCTACGAGCAGTACTTC. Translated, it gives CASSPPARPSYEQYF.